Given below is one T cell receptor beta chain in context. This CDR3 comprises 12 residues. CDR1 and CDR2 from the germline V gene are SGHRS and YFSETQ. Trimming left V 2 bases short and J 6 bases short, with 8 bases between. Clones were read by immunoSEQ multiplex PCR, and TCRdb kept only the in-frame ones, dropping some. The sample shows roughly 60,000 clones, over 85% of them seen only once. This record belongs to a study of siplizumab effects on memory and regulatory T cells. The sample taken for sequencing was CD8+ T cells sorted from blood. The chain links TRBV5-1 to TRBJ1-1; D possibly corresponds to TRBD1 (6 bases). This sequence was found in a human donor in good health. The CDR3, as DNA: TGCGCCAGCAGCTTCGGGGGCGCTGAAGCTTTCTTT. Translated: CASSFGGAEAFF.